One sample yielded the 28 T cell receptor beta chains listed below, sequenced in a study of CD8 T cells in Susac syndrome. Random hexamers were used to reverse transcribe roughly 0.5 to 1 ug of RNA. TCRdb used MiXCR to reprocess the immunoSEQ multiplex PCR reads, holding one entry per CDR3 protein. The data hold fewer than 150,000 distinct CDR3 sequences, with 94% observed a single time. The sequenced material came from CD8+ T cells from PBMCs. The receptors come from a human donor in good health.

The chain links TRBV27 to TRBJ2-1; the match to TRBD1 covers 7 bases. The CDR3 runs to 18 residues. The trim removed 3 bases at V and 6 bases at J, leaving 17 bases unmatched. Germline lookup yields CDR1 MNHEY and CDR2 SMNVEV (reference sequence). CDR3 bases: TGTGCCAGCAGTTTGCCCGCCGAGACAGGGTGGGGGCCCAATGAGCAGTTCTTC. This encodes CASSLPAETGWGPNEQFF.

The V gene is TRBV20-1, the J gene TRBJ2-1; D possibly corresponds to TRBD2 (6 bases). This CDR3 has 17 amino acids. The germline V gene has CDR1 DFQATT and CDR2 SNEGSKA (reference sequence). Trimming removed 5 bases from V and 0 bases from J, with 20 bases in between. In DNA form, the CDR3 reads TGCAGTGCTCTCGGCAAGGGACTTTCCTACTCCTACAATGAGCAGTTCTTC. This translates into CSALGKGLSYSYNEQFF.

The chain links TRBV7-2 to TRBJ2-5, with a weak D call TRBD2 (7 bases). Trimming stripped 2 bases from V and 5 bases from J, with 12 bases between. The CDR3 is 14 amino acids. The germline CDR1 and CDR2 sequences are SGHTA and FQGNSA. The CDR3 DNA reads TGTGCCAGCAGCTTATGGGGGGGGCGGGAGACCCAGTACTTC. This encodes CASSLWGGRETQYF.

This chain links TRBV20-1 with TRBJ2-7; no firm D call. The CDR3 runs to 13 residues. V lost 3 bases and J lost 2, with 11 bases in between. Germline V CDR1 and CDR2: DFQATT, SNEGSKA (reference sequence). The CDR3 DNA sequence: TGCAGTGCTAGTTCGCCTATAGCCTACGAGCAGTACTTC. Its translation is CSASSPIAYEQYF.

The chain joins TRBV29-1 to TRBJ2-1; TRBD2 matches at 7 bases. V dropped 4 bases and J dropped 2; count of bases not matched to a gene: 5. Germline CDR1 and CDR2: SQVTM and ANQGSEA. CDR3 size: 14 residues. CDR3 sequence (DNA): TGCAGCGTTGTGGGACGGGGGGCCTACAATGAGCAGTTCTTC. Protein sequence: CSVVGRGAYNEQFF.

The chain has TRBV6-4 and TRBJ2-5; 7 bases are shared with TRBD2. Germline CDR1 MRHNA, CDR2 SNTAGT. After removal of 4 bases from V and 4 bases from J, the junction contained 6 bases not matched to a gene. CDR3 length equals 14 residues. CDR3 coding DNA: TGTGCCAGCAGTGGAACTAGCGTAGCAGAGACCCAGTACTTC. Amino acid sequence: CASSGTSVAETQYF.

Here the CDR3 reads CASGSFNEQYF. The CDR3 nucleotides are TGTGCCAGCGGGAGCTTTAACGAGCAGTACTTC. This rearrangement joins TRBV25-1 to TRBJ2-7, with D possibly TRBD2 on 5 matching bases. This CDR3 contains 11 residues. The V end lost 8 bases, the J end lost 5 bases, and 10 bases lay between the germline ends. The V gene's germline CDR1 is MGHDK and CDR2 SYGVNS.

The gene calls are TRBV20-1 and TRBJ1-2, with D unresolved. CDR1 is DFQATT and CDR2 is SNEGSKA in the germline V gene (reference sequence). The CDR3 is made up of 12 amino acids. V was trimmed by 6 bases and J by 12 bases, leaving 20 bases between them. The CDR3 coding sequence is TGCAGTGCGAAATCCGGGATATCGAGGGACACCTTC. The encoded protein is CSAKSGISRDTF.

CDR3 loop: CATSEGTDTYYEQYF. In nucleotides, the CDR3 is TGTGCCACCAGCGAGGGTACAGATACATACTACGAGCAGTACTTC. The rearrangement uses TRBV15 and TRBJ2-7; tentatively, D is TRBD2 (5 bases). V was pared by 5 bases and J by 3 bases, with 17 bases between. This CDR3 has 15 amino acids. Germline values: CDR1 LNHNV, CDR2 YYDKDF (reference sequence).

The chain has TRBV24-1 and TRBJ2-3; D is ambiguous. The V and J ends lost 3 bases and 2 bases respectively, with 8 bases between them. The CDR3 runs to 14 residues. Per the germline V gene, CDR1 is KGHDR and CDR2 is SFDVKD. CDR3 amino acids: CATSDMAATDTQYF. The CDR3 coding sequence is TGTGCCACCAGTGATATGGCGGCCACAGATACGCAGTATTTT.

The rearrangement joins TRBV13 to TRBJ1-2; 10 bases match TRBD1. Germline CDR1 reads PRHDT; CDR2 reads FYEKMQ (reference sequence). The CDR3 length is 17 residues. V was clipped by 4 bases and J by 0 bases; unmatched bases: 8. CDR3 DNA: TGTGCCAGCAGCTACGGGACAGGGGACGCGGCTAACTATGGCTACACCTTC. It encodes CASSYGTGDAANYGYTF.

The chain has TRBV2 and TRBJ2-7, with a tentative D call TRBD2 (6 bases). Germline CDR1 and CDR2: SNHLY and FYNNEI. The CDR3 totals 15 residues. V was trimmed by 0 bases and J by 4 bases, leaving 13 bases between them. The CDR3 loop reads CASSEAPGLIYEQYF. The CDR3 DNA reads TGTGCCAGCAGTGAAGCCCCGGGACTGATTTACGAGCAGTACTTC.

The chain joins TRBV29-1 to TRBJ2-7, with TRBD2 identical over 9 bases. This CDR3 region has 13 residues. V shed 4 bases and J 2 bases; nucleotides not matched to a gene: 3. The germline CDR1 and CDR2 sequences are SQVTM and ANQGSEA. CDR3 DNA: TGCAGCGTTGCGGGCGGGAGGGCCTACGAGCAGTACTTC. This gives the protein CSVAGGRAYEQYF.

The rearrangement uses TRBV3-1 and TRBJ2-7; 8 bases map to TRBD2. This CDR3 comprises 14 residues. With V trimmed by 3 bases and J by 3 bases, 4 bases remained unmatched. The germline gives CDR1 LGHDT, CDR2 YNNKEL (reference sequence). Here the CDR3 DNA reads TGTGCCAGCAGCCACCCACTAGCGGTCTACGAGCAGTACTTC. As protein: CASSHPLAVYEQYF.

The J gene is TRBJ2-5, the V gene TRBV15; 7 nucleotides agree with TRBD2. With V trimmed by 8 bases and J by 0 bases, 6 bases remained unmatched. Germline assignment: CDR1 LNHNV and CDR2 YYDKDF (reference sequence). There are 14 residues in the CDR3. CDR3 region: CATEISGYQETQYF. CDR3 DNA: TGTGCCACCGAAATTAGCGGGTACCAAGAGACCCAGTACTTC.

The chain couples TRBV20-1 to TRBJ2-5, with a tentative D call TRBD1 (5 bases). The CDR3 runs to 14 residues. Germline V lookup: CDR1 DFQATT, CDR2 SNEGSKA (reference sequence). V lost 0 bases and J 6 bases, leaving 14 bases between the germline ends. CDR3 coding DNA: TGCAGTGCTAGAGATCCCTTTGACAGCCAGACCCAGTACTTC. This encodes CSARDPFDSQTQYF.

The rearrangement joins TRBV25-1 to TRBJ2-1; D is unresolved. The V gene lost 5 bases and the J gene lost 7 bases, with 9 bases spanning the gap. Germline-derived CDR1 and CDR2 are MGHDK and SYGVNS. The CDR3 spans 12 residues. The CDR3 reads CASSPGRNEQFF. The CDR3 coding sequence is TGTGCCAGCAGTCCTGGTAGGAATGAGCAGTTCTTC.

In this sample, this clonotype turned up once. The V call is TRBV5-1, the J call TRBJ2-7, with 10 bases fitting TRBD2. The CDR3 consists of 18 residues. With V trimmed by 0 bases and J by 2 bases, 11 bases remained unmatched. Per the germline V gene, CDR1 is SGHRS and CDR2 is YFSETQ. CDR3 region: CASSLVPLLAGATYEQYF. The CDR3 DNA follows: TGCGCCAGCAGCTTGGTTCCCCTCCTAGCGGGGGCCACCTACGAGCAGTACTTC.

The rearrangement uses TRBV4-3 and TRBJ2-3, with 10 bases aligning to TRBD1. CDR1 LGHNA and CDR2 YSLEER come from the germline V gene. This CDR3 is 19 amino acids long. The J segment lost 5 bases and the V segment lost 0 bases, leaving 14 bases of the junction unmatched. The CDR3 spells CASSQETGGVSTHEDTQYF. CDR3 nucleotide sequence: TGCGCCAGCAGCCAAGAGACAGGGGGCGTGTCTACCCATGAAGATACGCAGTATTTT.

The rearrangement links TRBV13 to TRBJ2-7; TRBD1 agrees at 9 bases. The CDR3 has 16 amino acids. Germline V gene lookup returns CDR1 PRHDT and CDR2 FYEKMQ (reference sequence). V dropped 5 bases and J dropped 6; count of bases not matched to a gene: 14. DNA for the CDR3: TGTGCCAGCAGCGCCACCACCGGGACAGGGTTCAGCGAGCAGTACTTC. It is translated as CASSATTGTGFSEQYF. Full variable domain (missing parts from reference TRBV13 and TRBJ2-7): AAGVIQSPRHLIKEKRETATLKCYPIPRHDTVYWYQQGPGQDPQFLISFYEKMQSDKGSIPDRFSAQQFSDYHSELNMSSLELGDSALYFCASSATTGTGFSEQYFGPGTRLTVT.

V gene TRBV7-8 combines with J gene TRBJ2-5, with a weak D call TRBD2 (5 bases). This CDR3 region has 15 residues. The V end was cut by 3 bases, the J end by 4 bases, with 15 bases between. Germline V gene sequence: CDR1 SGHVS, CDR2 FQNEAQ. The CDR3 DNA follows: TGTGCCAGCAGCTTTCCGGGATTGGCGGGAGAGACCCAGTACTTC. This encodes CASSFPGLAGETQYF.

This chain joins TRBV4-2 and TRBJ2-1; a weak D match, TRBD2 (6 bases). This CDR3 comprises 16 residues. The V gene lost 6 bases and the J gene lost 4 bases, with 19 bases spanning the gap. Germline V gene sequence: CDR1 LGHNA, CDR2 YNFKEQ. CDR3 nucleotides: TGTGCCAGCAGTGAGTGGGCGGCTAGCGTGTACAATGAGCAGTTCTTC. Its translation is CASSEWAASVYNEQFF.

This clonotype appeared a single time. This chain joins TRBV15 and TRBJ1-1; D is undetermined. Germline values: CDR1 LNHNV, CDR2 YYDKDF (reference sequence). The CDR3 has 15 amino acids. Trimming removed 1 base from V and 1 base from J, with 10 bases in between. CDR3 in amino acids: CATSRVPGGNTEAFF. CDR3 coding DNA: TGTGCCACCAGCAGAGTGCCGGGAGGGAACACTGAAGCTTTCTTT.

This clonotype appeared a few times. This chain uses TRBV27 with TRBJ2-3, with D unresolved. CDR3 length: 12 residues. The ends were cut back, 5 bases at V and 2 bases at J, with 5 bases in the middle. Germline CDR1 and CDR2: MNHEY and SMNVEV (reference sequence). CDR3 in DNA: TGTGCCAGCAGTGCTCCCACAGATACGCAGTATTTT. Its translation: CASSAPTDTQYF.

V is TRBV25-1 and J is TRBJ2-5, with D perhaps matching TRBD1 (6 bases). This CDR3 comprises 16 residues. Trimming left V 1 base short and J 1 base short, with 13 bases between. Germline V gene sequence: CDR1 MGHDK, CDR2 SYGVNS. The CDR3 DNA follows: TGTGCCAGCAGTGAATTCCCAGGGGATGTCCAAGAGACCCAGTACTTC. It encodes CASSEFPGDVQETQYF.

This clonotype was counted once. The rearrangement joins TRBV6-5 to TRBJ2-7; the D is unclear. This CDR3 region has 12 residues. The V and J ends lost 7 bases and 7 bases respectively, with 14 bases between them. The V gene's germline CDR1 is MNHEY and CDR2 SVGAGI. Written as DNA, the CDR3 is TGTGCCAGCAAAACGGGCATCCAGGAGCAGTACTTC. Encoded protein: CASKTGIQEQYF.

This chain joins TRBV7-6 and TRBJ2-5; D is unclear. The CDR3 spans 12 residues. V dropped 2 bases and J dropped 2 bases, with 3 bases sitting between them. Germline CDR1 and CDR2: SGHVS and FNYEAQ. DNA for the CDR3: TGTGCCAGCAGCTTATGGCAAGAGACCCAGTACTTC. Translated, it gives CASSLWQETQYF.

This chain joins TRBV28 and TRBJ2-6, with TRBD2 matching 7 bases. Germline CDR1 is MDHEN and CDR2 is SYDVKM. The CDR3 is 16 residues long. Trimming took 1 base from V and 4 from J; bases not matched to a gene: 4. DNA for the CDR3: TGTGCCAGCAGTTTATCGGGAGGCCGGGGGGCCAACGTCCTGACTTTC. Its translation: CASSLSGGRGANVLTF.